This T cell receptor beta chain derives from a study of spatial heterogeneity in lung cancer. General study points: Ubiquitous expanded tumor TCRs showed up in blood more at resection than follow-up.

V was cut by 3 bases and J by 5 bases, with 4 bases left in between. The CDR3 is 11 amino acids. TCRdb fed the 5' RACE reads into MiXCR, producing one record per CDR3 protein. The sample lists about 48,000 distinct CDR3 sequences, roughly 5.7% seen once, with approximately 12% in the top ten. At least ten counts were recorded for this clonotype. What it binds is unknown. Specified time point: sample taken at primary tumor resection. The donors were approximately 65 patients with non-small cell lung cancer that was early-stage and untreated. The starting material was PBMCs, obtained at surgery. The receptor's source is a male donor with early-stage non-small cell lung cancer. V gene TRBV12-3 or TRBV12-4 combines with J gene TRBJ1-1, with no clear D. The CDR3 protein is CASSFRTEAFF. CDR3 nucleotide sequence: TGTGCCAGCAGTTTCCGAACTGAAGCTTTCTTT.